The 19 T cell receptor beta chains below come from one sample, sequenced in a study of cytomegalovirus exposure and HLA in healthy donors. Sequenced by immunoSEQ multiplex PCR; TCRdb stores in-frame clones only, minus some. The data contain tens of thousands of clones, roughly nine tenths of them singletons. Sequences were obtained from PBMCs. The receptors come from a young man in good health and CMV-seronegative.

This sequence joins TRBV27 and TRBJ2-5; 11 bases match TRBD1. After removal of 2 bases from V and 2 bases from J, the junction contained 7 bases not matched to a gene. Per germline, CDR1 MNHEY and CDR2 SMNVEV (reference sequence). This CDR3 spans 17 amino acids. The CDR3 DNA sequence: TGTGCCAGCAGTTTAAAACCGGGACAGGGGGGACAAGAGACCCAGTACTTC. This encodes CASSLKPGQGGQETQYF.

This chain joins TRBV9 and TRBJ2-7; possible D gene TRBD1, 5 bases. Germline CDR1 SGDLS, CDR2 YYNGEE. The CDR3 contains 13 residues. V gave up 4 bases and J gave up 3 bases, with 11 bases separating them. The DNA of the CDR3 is TGTGCCAGCAGCCCCCAGGGTCACTACGAGCAGTACTTC. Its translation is CASSPQGHYEQYF.

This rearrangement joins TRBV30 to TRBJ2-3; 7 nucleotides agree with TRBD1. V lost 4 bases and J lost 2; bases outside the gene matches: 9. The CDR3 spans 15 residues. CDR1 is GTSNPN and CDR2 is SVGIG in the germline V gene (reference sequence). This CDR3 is CAWTTPGQNTDTQYF. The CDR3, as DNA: TGTGCCTGGACCACCCCGGGACAGAACACAGATACGCAGTATTTT.

The CDR3 sequence is CASSMGLVPSYEQYF. Here the CDR3 DNA reads TGTGCCAGTAGTATGGGACTAGTTCCCTCCTACGAGCAGTACTTC. This chain uses TRBV19 with TRBJ2-7; TRBD2 matches 8 bases. CDR1 LNHDA and CDR2 SQIVND come from the germline V gene (reference sequence). There are 15 residues in the CDR3. The ends lost 3 bases at V and 0 bases at J; junction bases unmatched: 4.

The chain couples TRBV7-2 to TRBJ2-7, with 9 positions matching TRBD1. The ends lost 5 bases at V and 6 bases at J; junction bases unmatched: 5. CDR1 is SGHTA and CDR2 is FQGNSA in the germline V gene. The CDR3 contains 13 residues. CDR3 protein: CASSTGQGREQYF. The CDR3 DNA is TGTGCCAGCAGCACCGGACAGGGGCGCGAGCAGTACTTC.

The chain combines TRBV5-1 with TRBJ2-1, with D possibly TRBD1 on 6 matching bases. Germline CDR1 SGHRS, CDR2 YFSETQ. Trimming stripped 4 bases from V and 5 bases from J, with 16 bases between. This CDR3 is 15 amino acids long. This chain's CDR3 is CASSQYRVGDNEQFF. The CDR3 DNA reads TGCGCCAGCAGCCAATACAGGGTTGGCGACAATGAGCAGTTCTTC.

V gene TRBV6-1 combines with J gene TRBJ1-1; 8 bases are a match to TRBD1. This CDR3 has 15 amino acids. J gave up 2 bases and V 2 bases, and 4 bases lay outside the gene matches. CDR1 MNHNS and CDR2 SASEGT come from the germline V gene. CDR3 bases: TGTGCCAGCAGTGAATCTGACAGGGGTAACACTGAAGCTTTCTTT. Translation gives CASSESDRGNTEAFF.

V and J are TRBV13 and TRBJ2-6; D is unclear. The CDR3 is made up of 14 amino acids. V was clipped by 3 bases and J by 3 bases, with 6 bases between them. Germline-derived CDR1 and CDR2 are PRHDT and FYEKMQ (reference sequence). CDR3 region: CASSLRRGANVLTF. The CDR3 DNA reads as TGTGCCAGCAGCTTGCGTCGTGGGGCCAACGTCCTGACTTTC.

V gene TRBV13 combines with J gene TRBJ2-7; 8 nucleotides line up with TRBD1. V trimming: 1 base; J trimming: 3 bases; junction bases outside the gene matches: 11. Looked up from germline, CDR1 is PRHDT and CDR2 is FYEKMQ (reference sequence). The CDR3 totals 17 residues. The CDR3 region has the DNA TGTGCCAGCAGCTTAGTAACGTCGGGCACAGGGGGCTACGAGCAGTACTTC. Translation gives CASSLVTSGTGGYEQYF.

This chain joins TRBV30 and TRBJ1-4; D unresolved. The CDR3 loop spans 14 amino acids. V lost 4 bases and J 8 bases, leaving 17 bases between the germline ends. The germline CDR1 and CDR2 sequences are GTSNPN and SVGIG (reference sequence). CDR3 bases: TGTGCCTGGAAGCGGGAAACCGCCGCCGAAAAACTGTTTTTT. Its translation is CAWKRETAAEKLFF.

The CDR3 region is CATASGSTHTETQYF. CDR3 nucleotides: TGTGCCACCGCTAGCGGGAGTACGCATACAGAGACCCAGTACTTC. The genes are TRBV28 and TRBJ2-5; 10 bases map to TRBD2. CDR1 and CDR2 (germline): MDHEN, SYDVKM. Trimming took 10 bases from V and 4 from J; bases not matched to a gene: 12. The CDR3 extends over 15 amino acids.

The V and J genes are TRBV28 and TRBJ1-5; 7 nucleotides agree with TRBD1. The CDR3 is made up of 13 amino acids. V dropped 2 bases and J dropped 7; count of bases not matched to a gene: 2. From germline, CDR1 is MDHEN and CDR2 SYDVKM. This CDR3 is CASSLQGGQPQHF. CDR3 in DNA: TGTGCCAGCAGTTTACAGGGGGGCCAGCCCCAGCATTTT.

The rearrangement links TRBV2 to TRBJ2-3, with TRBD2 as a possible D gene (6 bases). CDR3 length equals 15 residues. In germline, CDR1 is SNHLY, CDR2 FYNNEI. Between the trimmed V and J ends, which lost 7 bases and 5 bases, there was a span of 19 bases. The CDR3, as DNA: TGTGCCAGCAAACAGTTTGGCGGGACGGGAGATACGCAGTATTTT. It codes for CASKQFGGTGDTQYF.

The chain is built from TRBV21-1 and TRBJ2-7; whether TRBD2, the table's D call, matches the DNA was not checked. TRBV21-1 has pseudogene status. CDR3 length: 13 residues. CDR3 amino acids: CASSRLASYEQYF. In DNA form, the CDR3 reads TGTGCCAGCAGCCGACTAGCGAGTTACGAGCAGTACTTC.

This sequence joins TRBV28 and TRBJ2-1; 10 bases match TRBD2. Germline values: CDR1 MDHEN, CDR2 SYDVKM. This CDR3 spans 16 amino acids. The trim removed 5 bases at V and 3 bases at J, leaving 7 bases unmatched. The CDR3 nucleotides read TGTGCCAGCAGTCAGCCAGCGGGAGGGGTCTACAATGAGCAGTTCTTC. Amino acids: CASSQPAGGVYNEQFF.

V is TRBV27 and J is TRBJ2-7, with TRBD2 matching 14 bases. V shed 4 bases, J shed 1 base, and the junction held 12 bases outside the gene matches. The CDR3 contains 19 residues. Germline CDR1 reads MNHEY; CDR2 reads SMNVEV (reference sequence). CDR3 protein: CASSYRSGLAGVGSYEQYF. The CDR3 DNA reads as TGTGCCAGCAGTTATCGCTCGGGACTAGCGGGAGTTGGGTCCTACGAGCAGTACTTC.

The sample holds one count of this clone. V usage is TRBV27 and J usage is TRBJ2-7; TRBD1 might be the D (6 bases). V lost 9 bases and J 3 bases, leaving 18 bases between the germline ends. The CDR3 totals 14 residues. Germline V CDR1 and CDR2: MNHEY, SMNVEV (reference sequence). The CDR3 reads CASKTTGHRYEQYF. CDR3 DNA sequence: TGTGCCAGTAAAACTACGGGACATCGCTACGAGCAGTACTTC.

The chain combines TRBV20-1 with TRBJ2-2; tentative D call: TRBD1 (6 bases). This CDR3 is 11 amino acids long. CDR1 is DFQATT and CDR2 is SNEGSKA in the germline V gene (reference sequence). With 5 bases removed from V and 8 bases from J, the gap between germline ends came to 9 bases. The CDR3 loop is CSASGVGELFF. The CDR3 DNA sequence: TGCAGTGCTTCAGGGGTGGGGGAGCTGTTTTTT.

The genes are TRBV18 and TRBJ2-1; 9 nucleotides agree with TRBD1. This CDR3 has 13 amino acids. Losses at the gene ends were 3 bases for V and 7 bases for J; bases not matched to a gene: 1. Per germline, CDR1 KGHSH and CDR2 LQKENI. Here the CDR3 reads CASSPGTGNEQFF. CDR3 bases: TGTGCCAGCTCACCCGGGACAGGGAATGAGCAGTTCTTC.